The clone carrying this T cell receptor beta chain was counted only a few times. Trimming removed 2 bases at V and 8 bases at J, with 10 bases between. Looked up from germline, CDR1 is MNHNS and CDR2 is SASEGT. The CDR3 has 13 residues. RNA transcripts provided the source from which TCR beta CDR3 regions were amplified. First-round RT-PCR with HTBI primers amplified the TCR CDR3 region. One entry per CDR3 protein, called by TCRdb with MiXCR from the multiplex PCR reads. The table lists fewer than 900,000 distinct CDR3 sequences, about 15% of them singletons. The source of the sample is a study of T cells in Graves' hyperthyroidism and ophthalmopathy.

Specimen: blood. This chain joins TRBV6-1 and TRBJ2-1, with unresolved D. The TCR sequence derives from a man between 18 and 29 years old with Graves' hyperthyroidism. Here the CDR3 reads CASSEKRSDEQFF. CDR3 in DNA: TGTGCCAGCAGTGAAAAAAGATCGGATGAGCAGTTCTTC.